Presented here are 8 T cell receptor beta chains from one specimen sequenced in a study of T cell clones after liver transplantation. Data came from immunoSEQ multiplex PCR; TCRdb stores just in-frame clones and leaves some out. The sample has about 7,400 clones, under 90% seen once. The sequenced sample was CD8+ T cells from blood, obtained before liver transplant. Receptor source: a human donor who received a liver transplant.

The chain is built from TRBV9 and TRBJ1-2, with no clear D. CDR1 is SGDLS and CDR2 is YYNGEE in the germline V gene. The CDR3 totals 12 residues. V lost 0 bases, J lost 7 bases, and 7 bases lay in between. CDR3 in amino acids: CASSVEGGGYTF. The DNA for the CDR3 is TGTGCCAGCAGCGTAGAAGGAGGTGGCTACACCTTC. The full variable domain, its missing parts supplied by reference TRBV9 and TRBJ1-2, is DSGVTQTPKHLITATGQRVTLRCSPRSGDLSVYWYQQSLDQGLQFLIQYYNGEERAKGNILERFSAQQFPDLHSELNLSSLELGDSALYFCASSVEGGGYTFGSGTRLTVV.

CDR3 protein: CASSLGGMNTEAFF. DNA for the CDR3: TGTGCCAGCAGCTTAGGGGGCATGAACACTGAAGCTTTCTTT. J is TRBJ1-1 and V is TRBV7-9; tentatively, D is TRBD1 (5 bases). There are 14 residues in the CDR3. Germline-derived CDR1 and CDR2 are SEHNR and FQNEAQ (reference sequence). V was pared by 1 base and J by 0 bases, with 6 bases between. The full variable domain, in which reference TRBV7-9 and TRBJ1-1 provide the parts outside the CDR3, is DTGVSQNPRHKITKRGQNVTFRCDPISEHNRLYWYRQTLGQGPEFLTYFQNEAQLEKSRLLSDRFSAERPKGSFSTLEIQRTEQGDSAMYLCASSLGGMNTEAFFGQGTRLTVV.

This sequence joins TRBV21-1 and TRBJ2-4; the table's D call of TRBD2 was not tested on the DNA. TRBV21-1 is recorded as a pseudogene. The CDR3 has 12 amino acids. The CDR3 here is CAGGASKNIQYF. CDR3 DNA: TGTGCGGGCGGGGCATCCAAAAACATTCAGTACTTC.

The V gene is TRBV5-1, the J gene TRBJ2-3; 15 nucleotides match TRBD2. The junction had 10 bases not matched to a gene; V was cut back by 4 bases and J by 4 bases. Germline V gene sequence: CDR1 SGHRS, CDR2 YFSETQ. The CDR3 is 18 amino acids. CDR3 DNA sequence: TGCGCCAGCAGCCGCGGACTAGCGGGGGGGCCGAGAGCAGATACGCAGTATTTT. Translating gives CASSRGLAGGPRADTQYF.

The gene calls are TRBV19 and TRBJ2-2; possibly TRBD1 for D (5 bases). Germline loops: CDR1 LNHDA, CDR2 SQIVND (reference sequence). This CDR3 is 16 amino acids long. Trimming took 6 bases from V and 0 from J, leaving 14 bases between them. CDR3 nucleotide sequence: TGTGCCAGTAGCGAAGGGGTTACTCCGAACACCGGGGAGCTGTTTTTT. Translating it yields CASSEGVTPNTGELFF.

This chain connects TRBV9 to TRBJ1-6, with 7 bases that match TRBD1. Germline-derived CDR1 and CDR2 are SGDLS and YYNGEE. The CDR3 totals 16 residues. V dropped 3 bases and J dropped 5; count of bases not matched to a gene: 8. As DNA, the CDR3 is TGTGCCAGCAGCGCGGACTCGACAGGGCATAATTCACCCCTCCACTTT. Translation: CASSADSTGHNSPLHF. Together with reference TRBV9 and TRBJ1-6, the CDR3 gives the full variable domain: DSGVTQTPKHLITATGQRVTLRCSPRSGDLSVYWYQQSLDQGLQFLIQYYNGEERAKGNILERFSAQQFPDLHSELNLSSLELGDSALYFCASSADSTGHNSPLHFGNGTRLTVT.

V usage is TRBV28 and J usage is TRBJ1-6; a possible D gene is TRBD1 (5 bases). The CDR3 is 17 residues long. Between the trimmed V and J ends, which lost 5 bases and 2 bases, there was a span of 16 bases. The germline V gene encodes CDR1 MDHEN and CDR2 SYDVKM. The CDR3 coding sequence is TGTGCCAGCAGTCCCCGTGGAGGGGACGCCTATAATTCACCCCTCCACTTT. This encodes CASSPRGGDAYNSPLHF.

The rearrangement joins TRBV5-6 to TRBJ2-1; 11 nucleotides match TRBD2. The length of the CDR3 is 16 residues. With V trimmed by 4 bases and J by 3 bases, 6 bases remained unmatched. Per the germline V gene, CDR1 is SGHDT and CDR2 is YYEEEE. The CDR3 DNA reads as TGTGCCAGCAGCCCACTAGCGGGGGAGGACTACAATGAGCAGTTCTTC. This codes for CASSPLAGEDYNEQFF.